Listed below are T cell receptor beta chains from one sample, sequenced in a study of Ad26.COV2.S vaccination and SARS-CoV-2 variants. Using immunoSEQ multiplex PCR, the repertoire was profiled, and TCRdb retains in-frame clones only, with some absent. Among 430,000 or so clones, 90% were seen once, and the ten largest hold 12%. The sample here was peripheral blood, taken in a trial of Ad26.COV2.S vaccine versus placebo. The source is a person between 18 and 60 years old who received the Ad26.COV2.S COVID-19 vaccine or a placebo. Both conserved end residues are part of each CDR3. D genes are given only for firm matches. Expanded clones get a size class; other rows say once, few or many, or leave the size out.

CDR3,DNA,J,D,size,V
CASSLIGQGAEEKLFF,TGTGCCAGCAGCTTAATCGGACAGGGGGCAGAGGAAAAACTGTTTTTT,TRBJ1-4,TRBD1,NA,TRBV7-9
CASSPGTQGSYTF,TGTGCCAGCAGTCCGGGTACACAGGGTAGCTACACCTTC,TRBJ1-2,NA,NA,TRBV12-3/TRBV12-4
CASSQTGGGTEAFF,TGTGCCAGCAGCCAGACAGGGGGTGGCACTGAAGCTTTCTTT,TRBJ1-1,TRBD1,NA,TRBV7-3
CAISDIPPLGTGAGNTIYF,TGTGCCATCAGTGACATCCCTCCACTCGGGACAGGGGCAGGAAACACCATATATTTT,TRBJ1-3,TRBD1,NA,TRBV10-3
CASSQLIKQPQHF,TGCGCCAGCAGCCAACTTATCAAACAGCCCCAGCATTTT,TRBJ1-5,NA,NA,TRBV4-3
CASSQVPGATEAFF,TGCGCCAGCAGCCAAGTCCCCGGGGCAACTGAAGCTTTCTTT,TRBJ1-1,NA,once,TRBV4-1
CASSLAGLTGELFF,TGTGCCAGCAGCTTAGCTGGACTTACCGGGGAGCTGTTTTTT,TRBJ2-2,NA,NA,TRBV11-3
CASSPQGQNFYEQYF,TGTGCCAGCAGCCCACAAGGACAGAACTTCTACGAGCAGTACTTC,TRBJ2-7,NA,NA,TRBV5-6
CASSPPGEPWGYTF,TGCGCCAGCAGCCCGCCGGGGGAACCTTGGGGCTACACCTTC,TRBJ1-2,NA,few,TRBV5-1
CASSGASGIQNEQFF,TGCGCCAGCAGCGGGGCTAGCGGGATTCAGAATGAGCAGTTCTTC,TRBJ2-1,TRBD2,NA,TRBV5-1
CASSVDNVLYNEQFF,TGTGCCAGCAGCGTAGACAACGTTCTCTACAATGAGCAGTTCTTC,TRBJ2-1,NA,NA,TRBV9
CASSVGATSGNTIYF,TGTGCCAGCAGCGTAGGGGCAACCTCTGGAAACACCATATATTTT,TRBJ1-3,NA,NA,TRBV9
CASGLLTGGSPLHF,TGTGCTAGTGGCCTTTTGACAGGGGGCTCACCCCTCCACTTT,TRBJ1-6,TRBD1,NA,TRBV12-5
CASSDGTTNNSPLHF,TGTGCCAGCAGTGATGGAACAACTAATAATTCACCCCTCCACTTT,TRBJ1-6,NA,NA,TRBV6-1
CASPGLAGTSEQFF,TGTGCCAGTCCGGGACTAGCGGGAACTAGTGAGCAGTTCTTC,TRBJ2-1,TRBD2,NA,TRBV2
CASSTKDWGGYEQYF,TGTGCCAGCAGCACCAAGGACTGGGGGGGCTACGAGCAGTACTTC,TRBJ2-7,TRBD2,NA,TRBV3-1/TRBV3-2
CASRSADYGYTF,TGTGCCAGCAGGTCAGCGGACTATGGCTACACCTTC,TRBJ1-2,NA,NA,TRBV27
CASSVLDPTPIGYEQYF,TGTGCCAGCAGCGTTCTGGACCCTACCCCGATTGGGTACGAGCAGTACTTC,TRBJ2-7,NA,NA,TRBV9
CATTTGINSPLHF,TGTGCCACGACCACAGGGATTAATTCACCCCTCCACTTT,TRBJ1-6,NA,NA,TRBV12-3/TRBV12-4
CASSTMGLASYEQYF,TGTGCCAGCAGTACCATGGGACTAGCGAGCTACGAGCAGTACTTC,TRBJ2-7,TRBD2,NA,TRBV27
CASQSGGRIHNSPLHF,TGTGCCAGCCAATCCGGGGGCAGGATCCATAATTCACCCCTCCACTTT,TRBJ1-6,NA,NA,TRBV19
CASSFVAGGPYNEQFF,TGTGCCAGCAGCTTTGTGGCGGGAGGGCCCTACAATGAGCAGTTCTTC,TRBJ2-1,TRBD2,NA,TRBV7-9
CASSPRGGRFHEQYF,TGTGCCAGCAGCCCGCGGGGCGGGAGGTTCCACGAGCAGTACTTC,TRBJ2-7,TRBD2,NA,TRBV7-2
CASSLGTGQETQYF,TGCGCCAGCAGCTTAGGGACAGGGCAAGAGACCCAGTACTTC,TRBJ2-5,TRBD1,NA,TRBV5-1
CASSRTSFSYNEQFF,TGTGCCAGCAGCCGGACTAGCTTCTCCTACAATGAGCAGTTCTTC,TRBJ2-1,TRBD2,many,TRBV7-2
CASSQGIRTDTQYF,TGTGCCAGCAGCCAAGGAATCCGCACAGATACGCAGTATTTT,TRBJ2-3,NA,NA,TRBV7-8
CASSQVRRGMNTGELFF,TGTGCCAGCAGCCAGGTCCGGCGGGGGATGAACACCGGGGAGCTGTTTTTT,TRBJ2-2,TRBD2,few,TRBV5-4
CASSMMRGQGIRTDTQYF,TGTGCCAGTAGTATGATGAGGGGACAGGGGATAAGAACAGATACGCAGTATTTT,TRBJ2-3,TRBD1,NA,TRBV19
CASSLVTTREAFF,TGTGCCAGCAGTTTAGTTACGACCCGGGAAGCTTTCTTT,TRBJ1-1,NA,NA,TRBV12-3/TRBV12-4
CASSLRDVGADTQYF,TGTGCCAGCAGCCTCAGGGACGTAGGCGCAGATACGCAGTATTTT,TRBJ2-3,NA,NA,TRBV3-1/TRBV3-2
CASGQTLHTEAFF,TGTGCCTCGGGGCAGACGTTACACACTGAAGCTTTCTTT,TRBJ1-1,NA,NA,TRBV10-3
CASSPLGTSGHNEQFF,TGTGCCAGCTCACCCCTCGGGACTAGCGGTCACAATGAGCAGTTCTTC,TRBJ2-1,TRBD2,NA,TRBV18
CASSPVGATNEKLFF,TGTGCCAGCAGCCCCGTCGGTGCAACTAATGAAAAACTGTTTTTT,TRBJ1-4,NA,NA,TRBV7-9
CSASEETQYF,TGCAGTGCTAGCGAAGAGACCCAGTACTTC,TRBJ2-5,NA,NA,TRBV20-1
CASSQGTGNYGYTF,TGTGCCAGCAGCCAGGGGACAGGGAACTATGGCTACACCTTC,TRBJ1-2,TRBD1,NA,TRBV7-6
CASSFGTSGYEQYF,TGTGCCAGCAGCTTCGGGACTAGCGGGTACGAGCAGTACTTC,TRBJ2-7,TRBD2,NA,TRBV5-4
CASSQEASGDTQYF,TGTGCCAGCAGCCAAGAGGCTAGCGGGGATACGCAGTATTTT,TRBJ2-3,TRBD2,NA,TRBV3-1/TRBV3-2
CSGRRGHEQYF,TGCAGCGGCCGCAGGGGGCACGAGCAGTACTTC,TRBJ2-7,TRBD1,NA,TRBV29-1
CASSLFPGGGEKLFF,TGCGCCAGCAGCTTGTTCCCAGGGGGAGGTGAAAAACTGTTTTTT,TRBJ1-4,TRBD1,NA,TRBV5-1
CATSNPGQLQPQHF,TGTGCCACCAGCAACCCGGGACAGCTTCAGCCCCAGCATTTT,TRBJ1-5,TRBD1,NA,TRBV15